The clone carrying this T cell receptor (beta chain) was seen ten or more times. No antigen is known for it. Each CDR3 protein is one row after TCRdb ran MiXCR on the 5' RACE reads. Among 750,000 to 950,000 distinct CDR3 sequences listed, 9% to 15% were seen once. The data were obtained in a study of identical twins. Study results and limitations: Modeled out-of-frame TCR alpha sharing in monozygotic twins fell below observed levels. Whereas memory repertoires showed no such difference, abundant cord blood beta clonotypes carried fewer insertions.

CDR3 length: 15 residues. The V gene's germline CDR1 is DFQATT and CDR2 SNEGSKA (reference sequence). V lost 3 bases and J 4 bases, leaving 16 bases between the germline ends. Separately, the same data were catalogued under a study of yellow fever vaccine responses in identical twins.

The sample consisted of PBMCs. The source is a woman aged 18 to 35 in good health. This chain uses TRBV20-1 with TRBJ2-1; the D is unclear. The DNA for the CDR3 is TGCAGTGCTAGGGACGCCTTCCATGTTTACAATGAGCAGTTCTTC. It yields the protein CSARDAFHVYNEQFF.